Below are 29 T cell receptor beta chains sequenced from a single sample in a study of blood T cell repertoires in COVID-19. Clones were sequenced by immunoSEQ multiplex PCR, and TCRdb holds only the in-frame ones, with some missing. The sample lists about 240,000 clones, around 80% occurring once. The sequenced material came from peripheral blood. The receptor set was obtained from a human donor in a cohort sampled during active COVID-19.

J is TRBJ2-3 and V is TRBV9; 10 nucleotides agree with TRBD2. The germline V gene has CDR1 SGDLS and CDR2 YYNGEE. V lost 3 bases, J lost 2 bases, and 6 bases stayed unmatched. The CDR3 is 16 amino acids. The CDR3: CASSASGTSVTDTQYF. As DNA, the CDR3 is TGTGCCAGCAGCGCTTCCGGGACTAGCGTCACAGATACGCAGTATTTT.

The rearrangement links TRBV6-2 or TRBV6-3 to TRBJ2-7; 9 nucleotides match TRBD2. CDR1 is MNHEY, CDR2 SVGEGT, per germline. V was pared by 2 bases and J by 0 bases, with 11 bases of the junction left unmatched. CDR3 length: 18 residues. Here the CDR3 DNA reads TGTGCCAGCAGTTACCTGACGGGTAGCGGGGGACACTCCTACGAGCAGTACTTC. Its protein product is CASSYLTGSGGHSYEQYF.

This chain links TRBV5-6 with TRBJ2-7, with 10 bases identical to TRBD2. Germline assignment: CDR1 SGHDT and CDR2 YYEEEE. With 1 base clipped from V and 2 bases from J, the junction kept 9 bases outside the gene matches. The CDR3 has 17 residues. The CDR3 protein is CASSLLRLAGETYEQYF. The CDR3 DNA is TGTGCCAGCAGCTTGTTGCGACTAGCGGGTGAGACCTACGAGCAGTACTTC.

J is TRBJ1-2 and V is TRBV12-2; TRBD1 reflects the table's D call only, with no check against the DNA. TRBV12-2 is listed as a pseudogene. The CDR3 loop spans 14 amino acids. CDR3 nucleotide sequence: TGTGCAAGTCGCTCCCCACAGGGGTCCTATGGCTACACCTTC. Its translation: CASRSPQGSYGYTF.

This sequence joins TRBV18 and TRBJ1-5; D uncertain. The CDR3 contains 16 residues. The V and J ends lost 3 bases and 0 bases respectively, with 12 bases between them. The V gene's germline CDR1 is KGHSH and CDR2 LQKENI. This CDR3 is CASSPGPVNSNQPQHF. The CDR3 DNA is TGTGCCAGCTCACCGGGCCCGGTGAATAGCAATCAGCCCCAGCATTTT.

This clone was counted only a few times. The rearrangement joins TRBV5-6 to TRBJ1-1; 8 bases line up with TRBD1. V dropped 0 bases and J dropped 5; count of bases not matched to a gene: 3. The CDR3 is made up of 14 amino acids. Germline V gene sequence: CDR1 SGHDT, CDR2 YYEEEE. CDR3 DNA: TGTGCCAGCAGCTTGGCAGGGGGCTTGACTGAAGCTTTCTTT. Residues: CASSLAGGLTEAFF. Looking up the rest from reference TRBV5-6 and TRBJ1-1 gives the full variable domain: DAGVTQSPTHLIKTRGQQVTLRCSPKSGHDTVSWYQQALGQGPQFIFQYYEEEERQRGNFPDRFSGHQFPNYSSELNVNALLLGDSALYLCASSLAGGLTEAFFGQGTRLTVV.

This chain joins TRBV19 and TRBJ2-3, with D tentatively TRBD1 (5 bases). CDR1 and CDR2 (germline): LNHDA, SQIVND (reference sequence). The CDR3 is 14 residues long. V lost 3 bases and J lost 5, with 12 bases in between. The CDR3 is CASSIQGLQDTQYF. The CDR3 bases are TGTGCCAGTAGTATCCAGGGATTACAAGATACGCAGTATTTT.

The chain couples TRBV7-8 to TRBJ1-1; tentative D call: TRBD1 (5 bases). The CDR3 has 13 amino acids. Looked up from germline, CDR1 is SGHVS and CDR2 is FQNEAQ. Trimming left V 1 base short and J 7 bases short, with 10 bases between. In DNA form, the CDR3 reads TGTGCCAGCAGCTTAGGTGGGCAGGGTGAAGCTTTCTTT. Translated: CASSLGGQGEAFF.

The chain couples TRBV18 to TRBJ2-7, with 11 bases that match TRBD1. The V gene's germline CDR1 is KGHSH and CDR2 LQKENI. The V segment lost 4 bases and the J segment 6 bases; nucleotides outside the gene matches: 8. The CDR3 consists of 15 residues. CDR3 in DNA: TGTGCCAGCTCACTAGCGAGGGACAGGGGGGTCGAGCAGTACTTC. This translates into CASSLARDRGVEQYF.

For the CDR3, the DNA is TGTGCCAGCAGCCGGGACAGGGGACACGAGCAGTACTTC. This codes for CASSRDRGHEQYF. The gene calls are TRBV7-2 and TRBJ2-7; TRBD1 matches 10 bases. Losses at the gene ends were 5 bases for V and 5 bases for J; bases not matched to a gene: 3. The germline gives CDR1 SGHTA, CDR2 FQGNSA. This CDR3 comprises 13 residues.

This clone was counted a few times. V is TRBV6-6 and J is TRBJ2-3; perhaps TRBD1 as D (6 bases). Germline V lookup: CDR1 MNHNY, CDR2 SVGAGI (reference sequence). Trimming shortened V by 7 bases and J by 10 bases, and 12 bases separated the two germline ends. The CDR3 loop spans 11 amino acids. Here the CDR3 reads CASKGDGAQYF. The DNA for the CDR3 is TGTGCCAGCAAGGGGGACGGCGCGCAGTATTTT.

The chain links TRBV5-1 to TRBJ1-1; 7 nucleotides align to TRBD1. Per germline, CDR1 SGHRS and CDR2 YFSETQ. CDR3 length: 13 amino acids. Trimming cost V 3 bases and J 4 bases; bases outside gene matches: 3. The CDR3 DNA reads as TGCGCCAGCAGCTGGGGACAGCGCACTGAAGCTTTCTTT. Its protein product is CASSWGQRTEAFF.

The V call is TRBV7-2, the J call TRBJ1-5; 10 nucleotides line up with TRBD1. This CDR3 spans 15 amino acids. The germline V gene encodes CDR1 SGHTA and CDR2 FQGNSA. The V gene end was trimmed by 3 bases and the J gene end by 5 bases; junction bases not matched to a gene: 4. The CDR3: CASSFRTGGDQPQHF. DNA for the CDR3: TGTGCCAGCAGCTTCAGGACAGGGGGGGATCAGCCCCAGCATTTT.

The gene calls are TRBV21-1 and TRBJ1-2; no check of the table's D call, TRBD1, against the DNA was made. TRBV21-1 is assigned pseudogene status. This CDR3 spans 15 amino acids. CDR3 residues: CASSRRQGLKDGYTF. In nucleotides, the CDR3 is TGTGCCAGCAGCCGTAGGCAGGGGCTCAAAGATGGCTACACCTTC.

The DNA for the CDR3 is TGTGCCAGTACCGGACAGGGAAGTCGTTCACCCCTCCACTTT. It encodes CASTGQGSRSPLHF. The chain combines TRBV19 with TRBJ1-6, with 8 nucleotides matching TRBD1. This CDR3 spans 14 amino acids. Trimming at V came to 7 bases and at J to 9 bases, leaving 8 bases not matched to a gene. CDR1 is LNHDA, CDR2 SQIVND, per germline (reference sequence).

This sequence joins TRBV5-1 and TRBJ2-7; possible D gene TRBD2, 6 bases. Germline CDR1 and CDR2: SGHRS and YFSETQ. The ends were cut back, 7 bases at V and 2 bases at J, with 13 bases in the middle. The CDR3 length is 13 residues. The CDR3 DNA sequence: TGCGCCAGCGGTCGCGGGGAAGCCTACGAGCAGTACTTC. Translated, it gives CASGRGEAYEQYF.

Regarding this clone: Germline and junction disagree at one end, which may indicate a read error. The chain combines TRBV4-1 with TRBJ1-1; no clear D. The CDR3 is 18 residues long. The germline V gene has CDR1 MGHRA and CDR2 YSYEKL. The CDR3 spells CASSQDLGRPGRNTGAFF. CDR3 in DNA: TGCGCCAGCAGCCAAGATCTCGGGAGGCCCGGGAGAAACACTGGAGCTTTCTTT.

V gene TRBV10-2 combines with J gene TRBJ2-3; the match to TRBD2 covers 7 bases. Trimming cost V 7 bases and J 1 base; bases outside gene matches: 11. Per the germline V gene, CDR1 is WSHSY and CDR2 is SAAADI. CDR3 length: 16 amino acids. This chain's CDR3 is CASIPRGRGGTDTQYF. The CDR3 DNA reads TGCGCCAGCATTCCGCGCGGTCGGGGGGGCACAGATACGCAGTATTTT.

The chain joins TRBV11-3 to TRBJ2-3; 7 bases line up with TRBD2. The CDR3 sequence is 13 residues long. Germline assignment: CDR1 SGHNT and CDR2 YENEEA. Trimming removed 4 bases from V and 5 bases from J; junction bases left unmatched: 3. CDR3 coding DNA: TGTGCCAGCAGCTCCGCGGGGGTAGATACGCAGTATTTT. Translating it yields CASSSAGVDTQYF. Drawing the rest from reference TRBV11-3 and TRBJ2-3, the complete variable domain is EAGVVQSPRYKIIEKKQPVAFWCNPISGHNTLYWYLQNLGQGPELLIRYENEEAVDDSQLPKDRFSAERLKGVDSTLKIQPAELGDSAVYLCASSSAGVDTQYFGPGTRLTVL.

The chain recombines TRBV14 with TRBJ2-1; 7 bases map to TRBD2. In germline, CDR1 is SGHDN, CDR2 FVKESK. This CDR3 has 16 amino acids. With V trimmed by 0 bases and J by 4 bases, 6 bases remained unmatched. The CDR3 sequence is CASSQDYGRFYNEQFF. CDR3 coding DNA: TGTGCCAGCAGCCAAGATTACGGGAGGTTTTACAATGAGCAGTTCTTC.

V gene TRBV9 combines with J gene TRBJ1-1; TRBD1 might be the D (5 bases). V was clipped by 1 base and J by 4 bases, with 8 bases between them. CDR3 length: 13 residues. CDR1 is SGDLS, CDR2 YYNGEE, per germline. The CDR3: CASSVRGGTEAFF. The DNA for the CDR3 is TGTGCCAGCAGCGTAAGGGGAGGCACTGAAGCTTTCTTT.

This clone has just one count. V usage is TRBV29-1 and J usage is TRBJ1-5; D call uncertain. Trimming shortened V by 4 bases and J by 6 bases, and 13 bases separated the two germline ends. The germline V gene has CDR1 SQVTM and CDR2 ANQGSEA. The CDR3 spans 13 residues. CDR3: CSVASNEGQPQHF. The DNA of the CDR3 is TGCAGCGTTGCCTCGAACGAGGGTCAGCCCCAGCATTTT.

CDR3 loop: CASSVAPGSTDTQYF. CDR3 in DNA: TGTGCCAGCAGCGTAGCCCCCGGGAGCACAGATACGCAGTATTTT. J is TRBJ2-3 and V is TRBV9, with no clear D. Trimming left V 0 bases short and J 0 bases short, with 8 bases between. Germline assignment: CDR1 SGDLS and CDR2 YYNGEE. The length of the CDR3 is 15 residues.

The V gene is TRBV10-1, the J gene TRBJ2-1; D call uncertain. V lost 5 bases to trimming and J lost 0 bases, with 11 bases between them. Germline CDR1 and CDR2: WNHNN and SYGVQD (reference sequence). The CDR3 covers 15 residues. CDR3 in amino acids: CASSTRLSSYNEQFF. As DNA, the CDR3 is TGCGCCAGCAGTACCAGACTTAGCTCCTACAATGAGCAGTTCTTC.

This rearrangement joins TRBV5-1 to TRBJ1-1, with 9 bases that match TRBD1. This CDR3 spans 14 amino acids. Losses at the gene ends were 4 bases for V and 5 bases for J; bases not matched to a gene: 6. Germline V CDR1 and CDR2: SGHRS, YFSETQ. Here the CDR3 DNA reads TGCGCCAGCAGCCCGGGACAGGGAGAAACTGAAGCTTTCTTT. Amino acid sequence: CASSPGQGETEAFF.

This chain uses TRBV28 with TRBJ2-7; 10 positions agree with TRBD2. The trim removed 5 bases at V and 11 bases at J, leaving 6 bases unmatched. This CDR3 spans 12 amino acids. Looked up from germline, CDR1 is MDHEN and CDR2 is SYDVKM. The CDR3 spells CASSRTSGSEYF. CDR3 bases: TGTGCCAGCAGTCGGACTAGCGGTTCGGAGTACTTC.

V gene TRBV19 combines with J gene TRBJ2-5; D is possibly TRBD2 (6 bases). V lost 5 bases and J 2 bases, leaving 12 bases between the germline ends. From germline, CDR1 is LNHDA and CDR2 SQIVND (reference sequence). The CDR3 contains 14 residues. CDR3 sequence reads: CASSETGRQETQYF. CDR3 coding DNA: TGTGCCAGTAGTGAAACGGGGAGGCAAGAGACCCAGTACTTC.

A few counts support this clone. The rearrangement joins TRBV9 to TRBJ2-5; the D is unclear. Germline values: CDR1 SGDLS, CDR2 YYNGEE. This CDR3 contains 14 residues. V was cut by 0 bases and J by 2 bases, with 8 bases left in between. The CDR3 loop is CASSVGTSQETQYF. DNA of the CDR3: TGTGCCAGCAGCGTAGGAACATCACAAGAGACCCAGTACTTC.

The chain uses TRBV9 and TRBJ1-2; D may be TRBD1 (6 bases). The CDR3 runs 15 residues. Germline loops: CDR1 SGDLS, CDR2 YYNGEE. Trimming stripped 4 bases from V and 4 bases from J, with 17 bases between. CDR3 nucleotides: TGTGCCAGCAGCCAATCACCGGACAGTGTCTATGGCTACACCTTC. Translating gives CASSQSPDSVYGYTF.